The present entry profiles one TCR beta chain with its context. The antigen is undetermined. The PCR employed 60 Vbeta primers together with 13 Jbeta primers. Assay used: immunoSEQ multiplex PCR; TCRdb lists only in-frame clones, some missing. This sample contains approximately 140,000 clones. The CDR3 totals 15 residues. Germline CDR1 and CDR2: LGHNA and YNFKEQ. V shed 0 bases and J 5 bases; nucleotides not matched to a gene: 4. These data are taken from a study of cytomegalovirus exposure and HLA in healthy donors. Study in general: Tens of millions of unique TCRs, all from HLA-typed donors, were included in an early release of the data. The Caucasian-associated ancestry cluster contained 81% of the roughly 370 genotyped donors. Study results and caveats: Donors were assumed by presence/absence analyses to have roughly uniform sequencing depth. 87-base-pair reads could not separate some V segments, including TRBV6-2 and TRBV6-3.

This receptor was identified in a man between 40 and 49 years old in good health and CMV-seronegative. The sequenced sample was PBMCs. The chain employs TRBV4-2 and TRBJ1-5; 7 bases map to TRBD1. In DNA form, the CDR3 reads TGTGCCAGCAGCCAAGAACAGGGGTCAGATCAGCCCCAGCATTTT. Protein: CASSQEQGSDQPQHF.